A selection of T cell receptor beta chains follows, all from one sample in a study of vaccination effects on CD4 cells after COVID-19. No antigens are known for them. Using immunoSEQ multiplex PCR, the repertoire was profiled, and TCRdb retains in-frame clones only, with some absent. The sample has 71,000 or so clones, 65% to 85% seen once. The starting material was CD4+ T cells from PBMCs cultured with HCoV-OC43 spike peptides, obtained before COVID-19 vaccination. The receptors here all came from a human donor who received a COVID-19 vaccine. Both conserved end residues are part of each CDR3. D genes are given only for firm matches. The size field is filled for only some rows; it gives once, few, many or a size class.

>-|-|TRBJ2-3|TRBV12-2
TGTGCAAGTCGCTTAGCGAAAGGAGTAGCGGCCAGCACAGATACGCAGTATTTT
CASRLAKGVAASTDTQYF
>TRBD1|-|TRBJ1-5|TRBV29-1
TGCAGCGTTATGACAGGGAATCAGCCCCAGCATTTT
CSVMTGNQPQHF
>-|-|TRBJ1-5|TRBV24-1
TGTGCCACCAGTGGAGGAATTCGCAATCAGCCCCAGCATTTT
CATSGGIRNQPQHF
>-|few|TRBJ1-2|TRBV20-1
TGCAGTGCTAGTCATCCAGATACCCCCTATGGCTACACCTTC
CSASHPDTPYGYTF
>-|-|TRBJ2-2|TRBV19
TGTGCCAGTAGTATAGTAGGGGCCGGGGAGCTGTTTTTT
CASSIVGAGELFF
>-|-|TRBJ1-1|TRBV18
TGTGCCAGCTCACCATTAGCGGGGGGCCGGGACACTGAAGCTTTCTTT
CASSPLAGGRDTEAFF
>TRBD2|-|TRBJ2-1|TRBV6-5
TGTGCCACAAGGACTAGCGGGGGACGGAATGAGCAGTTCTTC
CATRTSGGRNEQFF
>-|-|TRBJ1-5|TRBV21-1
TGTGCCAGCAGCACAGGAAGGGGGCCCAATCAGCCCCAGCATTTT
CASSTGRGPNQPQHF
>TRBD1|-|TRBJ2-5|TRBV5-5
TGTGCCAGCAGCTCAAATACAGGGGCACGAGAGACCCAGTACTTC
CASSSNTGARETQYF
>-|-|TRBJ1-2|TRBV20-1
TGCAGTTCCGGGGGCAGCTATGGCTACACCTTC
CSSGGSYGYTF
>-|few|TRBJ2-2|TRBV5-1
TGCGCCAGCAGCTCCCTACCGGCATCAACGAACACCGGGGAGCTGTTTTTT
CASSSLPASTNTGELFF
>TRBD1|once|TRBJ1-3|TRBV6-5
TGTGCCAGCAGCGGACAGGGGAGAAACACCATATATTTT
CASSGQGRNTIYF
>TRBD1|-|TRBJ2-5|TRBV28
TGTGCCAGCAGTCCACCCTCGACAGGGAACAATCCCTGGGAGACCCAGTACTTC
CASSPPSTGNNPWETQYF
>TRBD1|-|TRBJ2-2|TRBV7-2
TGTGCCAGCAGCGCACGGACAGGGGGCATCACCGGGGAGCTGTTTTTT
CASSARTGGITGELFF
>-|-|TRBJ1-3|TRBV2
TGTGCCAGCAGTGCAAAGGGGAGCTCTGGAAACACCATATATTTT
CASSAKGSSGNTIYF
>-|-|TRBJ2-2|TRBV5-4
TGTGCCAGCAGCTTGGAGTTGAACACCGGGGAGCTGTTTTTT
CASSLELNTGELFF
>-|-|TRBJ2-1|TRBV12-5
TGTGCTAGTGGTTCCGACAGGCGGGGGTTCTTC
CASGSDRRGFF
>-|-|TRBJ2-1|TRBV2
TGTGCCAGCAGTGAACAGGGCCAACTTAACAATGAGCAGTTCTTC
CASSEQGQLNNEQFF
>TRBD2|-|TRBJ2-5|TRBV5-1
TGCGCCAGCAGCTTCACTAGCGGGGGCGGGGAGACCCAGTACTTC
CASSFTSGGGETQYF
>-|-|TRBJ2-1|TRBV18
TGTGCCAGCTCACAAAAAAAATCCCTTCCGGGGGGCGGAAATGAGCAGTTCTTC
CASSQKKSLPGGGNEQFF
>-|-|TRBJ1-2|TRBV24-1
TGTGCCACCAGTGTATCAGGGGACTATGGCTACACCTTC
CATSVSGDYGYTF
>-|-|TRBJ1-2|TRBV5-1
TGCGCCAGCAGCCCCAGCCCGGCCTATGGCTACACCTTC
CASSPSPAYGYTF
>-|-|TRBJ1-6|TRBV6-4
TGTGCCAGCATCCAGACAGAGTATAATTCACCCCTCCACTTT
CASIQTEYNSPLHF
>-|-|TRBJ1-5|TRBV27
TGTGCCAGCAGTGGGACATCCAATCAGCCCCAGCATTTT
CASSGTSNQPQHF
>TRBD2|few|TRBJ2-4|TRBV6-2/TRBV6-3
TGTGCCAGCAGTTACTCCGTCGGGGGGGGAAACATTCAGTACTTC
CASSYSVGGGNIQYF
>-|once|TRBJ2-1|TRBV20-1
TGCAGTGCTAGAGCATACAATGAGCAGTTCTTC
CSARAYNEQFF
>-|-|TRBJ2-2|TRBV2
TGTGTCTCTCGTGTCGGGGTGGCGACCGGGGAGCTGTTTTTT
CVSRVGVATGELFF
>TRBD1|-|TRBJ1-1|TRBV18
TGTGCCAGCTCACCAATGGGACAGGGTATACTTAACACTGAAGCTTTCTTT
CASSPMGQGILNTEAFF
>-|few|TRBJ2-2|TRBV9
TGTGCCAGCAACAGGGTCGACACCGGGGAGCTGTTTTTT
CASNRVDTGELFF
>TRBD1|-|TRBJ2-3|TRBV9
TGTGCCAGCAGCGGAACCGGGACAGGGCCAGATACGCAGTATTTT
CASSGTGTGPDTQYF
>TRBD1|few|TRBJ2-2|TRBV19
TGTGCCAGTAGTAGACCAGGGGGCGGCACCGGGGAGCTGTTTTTT
CASSRPGGGTGELFF
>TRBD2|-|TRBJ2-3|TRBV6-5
TGTGCCAGCAAAGCGGGGGCTGGCACAGATACGCAGTATTTT
CASKAGAGTDTQYF
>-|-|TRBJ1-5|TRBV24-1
TGTGCCACCAGTGAAGGGGATAGCAATCAGCCCCAGCATTTT
CATSEGDSNQPQHF
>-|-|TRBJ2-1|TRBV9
TGTGCCAGCAGCACCCAAACAGAGACCCACAATGAGCAGTTCTTC
CASSTQTETHNEQFF
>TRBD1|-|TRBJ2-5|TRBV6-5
TGTGCCAGCACTAGGGACAGACAAGAGACCCAGTACTTC
CASTRDRQETQYF
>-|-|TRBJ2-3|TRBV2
TGTGCCAGCAGAGCGACAGACTATACGCAGTATTTT
CASRATDYTQYF
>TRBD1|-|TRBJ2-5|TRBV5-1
TGCGCCAGCAGTGCGGGACAGGGGTCGGAGACCCAGTACTTC
CASSAGQGSETQYF
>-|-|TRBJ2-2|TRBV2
TGTGCCAGCAGTGTTTCATGGGGACAATACACCGGGGAGCTGTTTTTT
CASSVSWGQYTGELFF
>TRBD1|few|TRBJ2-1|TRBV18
TGTGCCAGCTCAGCGACAGGGGCAGGTCCCTACAATGAGCAGTTCTTC
CASSATGAGPYNEQFF
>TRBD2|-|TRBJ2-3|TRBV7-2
TGTGCCAGCAGCCCCTGGACTAGCGGGGGGGCAGTCACAGATACGCAGTATTTT
CASSPWTSGGAVTDTQYF
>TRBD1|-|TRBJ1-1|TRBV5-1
TGCGCCAGCAGACAGGGGGCGGGAAACACTGAAGCTTTCTTT
CASRQGAGNTEAFF
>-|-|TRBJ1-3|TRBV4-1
TGCGCCAGCAGCCAAGAACGGGGCAGGCTCGGCGTGCGGAACACCATATATTTT
CASSQERGRLGVRNTIYF
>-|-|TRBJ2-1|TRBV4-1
TGCGCCAGCAGCCAAGGGACAGAAAAAACCAGGCTCTCCTACAATGAGCAGTTCTTC
CASSQGTEKTRLSYNEQFF
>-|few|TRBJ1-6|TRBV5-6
TGTGCCAGCAGCTTGGCTCCCAGCTCCTATAATTCACCCCTCCACTTT
CASSLAPSSYNSPLHF
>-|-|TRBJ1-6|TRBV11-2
TGTGCCAGCAGCCCCCGACAGAGCTCCTATAATTCACCCCTCCACTTT
CASSPRQSSYNSPLHF
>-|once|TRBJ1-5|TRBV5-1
TGCGCCAGCAGCTGGGACTCGATCAATCAGCCCCAGCATTTT
CASSWDSINQPQHF
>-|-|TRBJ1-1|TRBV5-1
TGCGCCAGCAGCTTGGTAGTGAACACTGAAGCTTTCTTT
CASSLVVNTEAFF
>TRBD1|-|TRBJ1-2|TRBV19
TGTGCCAGTAGACCTCCGGGACAGGGGGCGCAGGGCTACACCTTC
CASRPPGQGAQGYTF
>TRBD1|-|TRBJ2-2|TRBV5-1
TGCGCCAGCAGCCACCAGACAGGGATTAACACCGGGGAGCTGTTTTTT
CASSHQTGINTGELFF
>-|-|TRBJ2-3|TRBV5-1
TGCGCCAGCAGCTTGGAGGGAACAGGCACAGATACGCAGTATTTT
CASSLEGTGTDTQYF
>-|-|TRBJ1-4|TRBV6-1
TGTGCCAGCAGTGAAATGGATTATAATGAAAAACTGTTTTTT
CASSEMDYNEKLFF
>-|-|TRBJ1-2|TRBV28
TGTGCCAGCAGTTCACCCGGACAGCCGCTCCACTATGGCTACACCTTC
CASSSPGQPLHYGYTF